This TCR beta chain stems from a study of persistence of HIV-infected CD4 T cells (dated by TCRdb to between 2020 and 2021). About the study as a whole: The study isolated CMV- and HIV-1 Gag-responding CD4+ T cells from ART-treated individuals to examine antigen-driven clonal expansion of HIV-1-infected cells. The median time the participants had spent on suppressive ART was around eight years. Apart from two participants who underwent leukapheresis at a single time point, peripheral blood samples of up to roughly 200 mL were collected from participants at multiple time points. TCRbeta sequencing assessed the clonality of all cells in each sorted population, while proviral sequencing assessed the clonality of infected cells. The TCR cluster analysis across participants included roughly 8 participants for CMV and over 5 participants for Gag. What the study reported, not specific to this receptor: Degenerate expanded CDR3beta sequences were enriched in antigen-responding cells, suggesting convergent selection of CD4+ responses to CMV and Gag. Only a small number of individuals took part in the study, and only a limited range of antigens was tested. Bulk TCR analyses could not be limited to the rare CMV-responding cells that actually contained HIV-1 proviruses. Within the same sorted populations, how oligoclonal the TCRs were correlated with how oligoclonal the proviruses were. Significantly lower TCRbeta richness was observed in CMV- and Gag-responding cells than in anti-CD3/anti-CD28-responding cells, and higher oligoclonality was observed in CMV-responding cells than in CD3/CD28-stimulated and Gag-responding cells.

The immunoSEQ hsTCRB assay version 4 in survey mode was used to sequence TCRbeta repertoires from genomic DNA. Genomic DNA was diluted to around 9.2 ng/uL, using up to 1 ug per sample for TCRbeta sequencing. In the paper's pipeline: TCRbeta data were analyzed in ImmunoSeq Analyzer 3.0, with diversity computed on productive nucleotide rearrangements. The improved Chao index was used to estimate lower-bound TCR diversity, and the Gini coefficient was used to estimate clonality using the Immunarch R package. Nucleotide rearrangements that differed but encoded the same CDR3beta amino acid sequence were counted as separate clonotypes. TCRbeta sequences significantly enriched in antigen-responding cells relative to anti-CD3/anti-CD28-activated cells were identified by differential abundance analysis. GLIPH2 clustered TCRs by predicted peptide-MHC specificity, both within individual participants and across merged participant data sets. In TCRdb, the immuneACCESS table is reduced to in-frame sequences with V and J assigned. These tables do not hold every clone; where another copy was compared, an unresolved V gene accounts for under half, and the others remain unexplained. V and J calls and clone size are given by that table; D and trimming were obtained from the DNA. The sample data list roughly 32,000 clones, and roughly 82% of these were observed just once. The ten largest account for 15% to 20% of the sample.

According to the study, the label for this sample's treatment or condition signals: suppressive antiretroviral therapy. Cells were stimulated with a pool of overlapping HIV-1 Gag 15-mer peptides at roughly 1 ug per peptide per mL. Memory populations depleted of antigen-responding cells were obtained by sorting nonresponding CD40L-negative CD69-negative CD45RO-high memory CD4+ T cells. Participants were HIV-1-infected adults who started suppressive ART during chronic infection. For at least 4 years, the participants' plasma HIV-1 RNA had been undetectable, below 50 copies/mL. To be included, participants needed a CD4+ T cell count above 400 cells/uL and a positive CMV serology. Before stimulation, PBMCs were isolated using density centrifugation and then depleted of CD8+ T cells. CD8-depleted PBMCs were stimulated for 15 to 20 hours with anti-CD28/CD49d costimulation, CD40-blocking antibody and enfuvirtide to prevent new infections. Cell sorting was done on a Beckman Coulter MoFlo Legacy or XDP sorter, and dead cells were excluded with propidium iodide. The QIAamp DNA Mini Kit was used for genomic DNA extraction from samples above one million cells, and the Quick-DNA Microprep Kit was used otherwise.

Inclusive of the bounding cysteine and phenylalanine, the CDR3 is 19 residues long. Only CDR3 DNA is held: 57 bases, read in frame from base 1. At the junction V is shortened by 3 bases and J by 4 bases; bases outside the gene matches: 21. The germline V gene (reference sequence) gives CDR1 as DFQATT and CDR2 as SNEGSKA. Of note for this clone: Its cognate antigen has yet to be identified. Base quality data are lacking; no much larger clone is found one base away.

Recombination linked TRBV20-1 to TRBJ2-3, and TRBD2 matches 8 of the central bases. The clonotype comes from an adult woman with HIV who was CMV-seropositive. This material consisted of CD4+ T cells sorted from PBMCs after roughly 18-hour stimulation, taken from a patient who received antiretroviral therapy. The intended sense of this specimen's cell subset or site label: CD40L-CD69- CD45RO-high memory CD4 T cells not responding to Gag peptides. CDR3 region: CSASVAGGAGRTIADTQYF. The base sequence is TGCAGTGCTAGTGTTGCCGGGGGGGCGGGCCGAACTATAGCAGATACGCAGTATTTT.